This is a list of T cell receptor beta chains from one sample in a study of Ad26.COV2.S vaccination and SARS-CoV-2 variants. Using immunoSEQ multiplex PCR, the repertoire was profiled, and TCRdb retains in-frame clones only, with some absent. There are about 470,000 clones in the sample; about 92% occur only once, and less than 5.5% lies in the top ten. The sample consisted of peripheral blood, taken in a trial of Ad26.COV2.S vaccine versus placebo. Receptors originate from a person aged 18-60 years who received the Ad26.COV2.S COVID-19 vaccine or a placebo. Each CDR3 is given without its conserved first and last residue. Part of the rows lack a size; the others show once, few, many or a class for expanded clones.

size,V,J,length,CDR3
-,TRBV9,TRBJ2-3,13,ASSPKVRGTDTQY
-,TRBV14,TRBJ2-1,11,ASTRGGYNEQF
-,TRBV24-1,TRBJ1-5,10,ATSQGNQPQH
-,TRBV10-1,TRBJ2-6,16,ASSDPGLPNSGANVLT
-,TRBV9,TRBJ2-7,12,ASSVGLEAGEQY
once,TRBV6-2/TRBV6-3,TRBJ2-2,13,ASSPGTANTGELF
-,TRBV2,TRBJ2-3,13,ASSSEPILTDTQY
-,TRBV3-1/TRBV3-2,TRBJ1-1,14,ASSQDGGRFDTEAF
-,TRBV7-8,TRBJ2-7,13,ASSPSVGVRYEQY
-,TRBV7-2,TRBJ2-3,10,ASSYQTDTQY
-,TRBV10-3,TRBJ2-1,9,ATEDSRKQF
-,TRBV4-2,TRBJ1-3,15,ASSQYAGTGSGNTIY
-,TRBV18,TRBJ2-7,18,ASSPKRRSPGQSSSYEQY
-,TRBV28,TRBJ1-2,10,ASSLRNYGYT